Sequencing of this T cell receptor (beta chain) was carried out in a study of CD8 T cells in ankylosing spondylitis. TCRdb itself ran the 5' RACE reads through MiXCR, one entry per CDR3 protein. The sample has approximately 500,000 distinct CDR3 sequences; about 13% are singletons. V lost 0 bases and J 2 bases, leaving 13 bases between the germline ends. The CDR3 sequence is 16 residues long. The germline CDR1 and CDR2 sequences are LGHDT and YNNKEL (reference sequence). This clonotype has more than one count but fewer than ten. Its antigen remains unknown. Study results and limitations: Characteristic, it appeared, of ankylosing spondylitis blood was a TCR beta motif of several highly homologous variants. Reports of some motif variants in reactive arthritis synovial fluid and blood predate this one.

Sequenced input: blood, either unsorted or a sorted T cell fraction (not recorded which). The chain is built from TRBV3-1 and TRBJ1-1, with D tentatively TRBD1 (6 bases). This receptor was obtained from a male donor with ankylosing spondylitis. In nucleotides, the CDR3 is TGTGCCAGCAGCCAAGACAAAATACAGGGTAACACTGAAGCTTTCTTT. Protein: CASSQDKIQGNTEAFF.